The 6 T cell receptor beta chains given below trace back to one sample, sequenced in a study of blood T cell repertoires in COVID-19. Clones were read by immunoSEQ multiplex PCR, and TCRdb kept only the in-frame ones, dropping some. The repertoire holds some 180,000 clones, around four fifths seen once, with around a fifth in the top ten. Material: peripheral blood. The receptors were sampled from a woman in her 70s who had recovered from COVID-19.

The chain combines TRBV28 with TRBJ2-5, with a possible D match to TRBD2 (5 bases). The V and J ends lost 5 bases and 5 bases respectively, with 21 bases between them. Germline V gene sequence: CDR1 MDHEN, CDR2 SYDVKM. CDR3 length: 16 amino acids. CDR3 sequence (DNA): TGTGCCAGCAGTAAGGACTGGCGGTCAGGCGGGGAGACCCAGTACTTC. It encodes CASSKDWRSGGETQYF.

The CDR3 sequence: CASSPGTDLYGYTF. The CDR3 coding sequence is TGTGCCAGCTCACCCGGGACAGACCTCTATGGCTACACCTTC. The rearrangement joins TRBV18 to TRBJ1-2; 7 bases fit TRBD1. The trim removed 3 bases at V and 4 bases at J, leaving 5 bases unmatched. Germline loops: CDR1 KGHSH, CDR2 LQKENI. CDR3 length equals 14 residues.

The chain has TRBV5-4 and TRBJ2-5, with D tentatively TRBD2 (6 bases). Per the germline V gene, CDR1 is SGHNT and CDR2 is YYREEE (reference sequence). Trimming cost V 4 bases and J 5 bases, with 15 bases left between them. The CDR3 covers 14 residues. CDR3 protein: CASSPGGPWETQYF. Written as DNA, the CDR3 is TGTGCCAGCAGCCCCGGAGGGCCGTGGGAGACCCAGTACTTC.

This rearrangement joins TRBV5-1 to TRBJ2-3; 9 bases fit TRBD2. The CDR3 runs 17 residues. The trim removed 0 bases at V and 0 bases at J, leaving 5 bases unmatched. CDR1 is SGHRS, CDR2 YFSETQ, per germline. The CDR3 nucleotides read TGCGCCAGCAGCTTGGCCCCTCTAGCGGGGAGCACAGATACGCAGTATTTT. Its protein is CASSLAPLAGSTDTQYF. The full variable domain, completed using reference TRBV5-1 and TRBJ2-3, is KAGVTQTPRYLIKTRGQQVTLSCSPISGHRSVSWYQQTPGQGLQFLFEYFSETQRNKGNFPGRFSGRQFSNSRSEMNVSTLELGDSALYLCASSLAPLAGSTDTQYFGPGTRLTVL.

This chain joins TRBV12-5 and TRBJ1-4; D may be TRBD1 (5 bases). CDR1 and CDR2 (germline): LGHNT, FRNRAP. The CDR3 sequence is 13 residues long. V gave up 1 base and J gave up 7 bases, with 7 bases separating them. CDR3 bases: TGTGCTAGTGGTTTGGAGCAGGGTGAAAAACTGTTTTTT. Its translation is CASGLEQGEKLFF.

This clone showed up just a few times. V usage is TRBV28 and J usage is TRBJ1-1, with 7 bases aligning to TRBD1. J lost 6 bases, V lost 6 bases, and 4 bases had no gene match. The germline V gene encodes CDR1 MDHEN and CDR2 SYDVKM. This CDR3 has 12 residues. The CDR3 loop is CASRKQGPEAFF. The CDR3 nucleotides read TGTGCCAGCAGGAAACAGGGGCCTGAAGCTTTCTTT. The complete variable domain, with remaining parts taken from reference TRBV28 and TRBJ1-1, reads DVKVTQSSRYLVKRTGEKVFLECVQDMDHENMFWYRQDPGLGLRLIYFSYDVKMKEKGDIPEGYSVSREKKERFSLILESASTNQTSMYLCASRKQGPEAFFGQGTRLTVV.